This T cell receptor (beta chain) originates from a study of beta chain features in type 1 diabetes. Only a few counts were recorded for this clone. Sequencing targeted expressed TCRB transcripts, as all isolated RNA had been reverse transcribed. Here immunoSEQ multiplex PCR was the method, and the copy in TCRdb shows in-frame clones only, minus some. The sample holds about 900,000 clones, 15% to 20% seen once. The germline V gene encodes CDR1 SGHTA and CDR2 FQGNSA. CDR3 length: 16 residues. V dropped 5 bases and J dropped 4 bases, with 15 bases sitting between them. This clonotype was obtained from a woman aged 18-29 years in good health. Sample: naive CD4+ T cells from blood. The rearrangement joins TRBV7-2 to TRBJ2-6; unclear D gene. The CDR3 DNA sequence: TGTGCCAGCAGCCTACTCGTGCGCGCCGGGGCCAACGTCCTGACTTTC. As protein: CASSLLVRAGANVLTF.